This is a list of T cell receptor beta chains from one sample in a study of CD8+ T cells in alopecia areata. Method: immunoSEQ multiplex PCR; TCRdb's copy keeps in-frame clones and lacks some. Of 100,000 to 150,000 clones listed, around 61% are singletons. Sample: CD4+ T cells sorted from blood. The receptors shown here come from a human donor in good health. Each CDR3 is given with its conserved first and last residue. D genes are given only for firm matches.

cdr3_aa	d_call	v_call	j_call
CASSLTGVQFF	TRBD1	TRBV7-3	TRBJ2-1
CSVGSGNTEAFF	NA	TRBV29-1	TRBJ1-1
CASKPEQGGTNYGYTF	NA	TRBV5-1	TRBJ1-2
CATSRGQGGGNTIYF	TRBD1	TRBV15	TRBJ1-3
CASSDGQRYGYTF	NA	TRBV5-1	TRBJ1-2
CASTMGFSTDTQYF	NA	TRBV5-1	TRBJ2-3
CASSLRTEEETQYF	NA	TRBV5-1	TRBJ2-5
CASSSAGGTEAFF	TRBD1	TRBV11-3	TRBJ1-1
CASSVRGDSQETQYF	TRBD1	TRBV9	TRBJ2-5
CASSLLGLETQYF	NA	TRBV6-5	TRBJ2-5
CASTTGRGNTDTQYF	NA	TRBV4-1	TRBJ2-3
CASSQSLRGKEEKLFF	NA	TRBV23-1	TRBJ1-4
CSVNRDVYGYTF	NA	TRBV29-1	TRBJ1-2
CSAGTGGRTGELFF	TRBD1	TRBV29-1	TRBJ2-2
CSASDSRHSYEQYF	NA	TRBV29-1	TRBJ2-7
CAWSMGGAYEQFF	NA	TRBV30	TRBJ2-1
CASSRYDISNSPLHF	NA	TRBV5-6	TRBJ1-6
CASSRGTEVEQYF	NA	TRBV7-9	TRBJ2-7